Below are 11 T cell receptor beta chains sequenced from a single sample in a study of T cell repertoires in cytomegalovirus infection. TCRdb itself ran the reads through MiXCR, one entry per CDR3 protein. The sample has about 890,000 distinct CDR3 sequences, less than 40% seen once. These receptors' targets are unknown. The source material was cultured CD8+ T cells from PBMCs, sampled from culture after CMV antigen stimulation. The receptors stem from a human donor in good health (CMV status not recorded). Some clones in this sample may be carry-over from other donors' samples.

This clonotype turned up a few times. The genes are TRBV27 and TRBJ2-1; D gene ambiguous. Germline CDR1 is MNHEY and CDR2 is SMNVEV (reference sequence). The ends were cut back, 5 bases at V and 7 bases at J, with 15 bases in the middle. The CDR3 runs to 14 residues. As DNA, the CDR3 is TGTGCCAGCAGTCTAAGCGCAGGACGGAATGAGCAGTTCTTC. Residues: CASSLSAGRNEQFF.

This clonotype was recorded at least ten times. The chain links TRBV12-3 or TRBV12-4 to TRBJ2-1, with D unclear. V lost 3 bases and J 5 bases, leaving 14 bases between the germline ends. The length of the CDR3 is 15 residues. For the CDR3, the DNA is TGTGCCAGCAGTTTCCCAACAGCATCCAACAATGAGCAGTTCTTC. Protein product: CASSFPTASNNEQFF.

This clonotype was counted a few times. The chain links TRBV5-1 to TRBJ2-2, with D unclear. Trimming shortened V by 0 bases and J by 7 bases, and 4 bases separated the two germline ends. The germline CDR1 and CDR2 sequences are SGHRS and YFSETQ. The CDR3 consists of 12 residues. The CDR3 region has the DNA TGCGCCAGCAGCTTGGGAAACGGGGAGCTGTTTTTT. This sequence encodes CASSLGNGELFF.

V is TRBV19 and J is TRBJ2-2; TRBD1 matches 8 bases. This CDR3 region has 18 residues. Germline loops: CDR1 LNHDA, CDR2 SQIVND (reference sequence). With V trimmed by 9 bases and J by 0 bases, 15 bases remained unmatched. CDR3 amino acids: CASPPGLPGQANTGELFF. CDR3 nucleotide sequence: TGTGCCAGCCCCCCGGGTTTGCCGGGACAGGCGAACACCGGGGAGCTGTTTTTT.

For this clonotype: The conserved phenylalanine or tryptophan normally closing the CDR3 is absent here, so this likely arose from a read error. This sequence joins TRBV14 and TRBJ1-4, with D possibly TRBD1 on 6 matching bases. CDR1 and CDR2 from the germline V gene are SGHDN and FVKESK. This CDR3 spans 16 amino acids. Trimming cost V 0 bases and J 5 bases, with 13 bases left between them. The chain's CDR3 is CASSQDSGAPNEKLFI. The CDR3 DNA reads as TGTGCCAGCAGCCAAGATTCGGGGGCACCGAATGAAAAACTGTTTATT.

CDR3 sequence (DNA): TGCAGTGCTAAAACCGAGGGGTTGGGGTCCTACAATGAGCAGTTCTTC. Translated: CSAKTEGLGSYNEQFF. The chain links TRBV20-1 to TRBJ2-1; either TRBD1 or TRBD2 may fit D (5 bases each). V dropped 4 bases and J dropped 1 base, with 17 bases sitting between them. This CDR3 spans 16 amino acids. Germline V CDR1 and CDR2: DFQATT, SNEGSKA (reference sequence).

The chain employs TRBV7-9 and TRBJ2-7; D gene ambiguous. Germline-derived CDR1 and CDR2 are SEHNR and FQNEAQ (reference sequence). The ends were cut back, 5 bases at V and 4 bases at J, with 15 bases in the middle. The CDR3 is made up of 14 amino acids. The DNA of the CDR3 is TGTGCCAGCAGCCAGGACCGGAGTAGGTACGAGCAGTACTTC. Its translation is CASSQDRSRYEQYF.

The rearrangement links TRBV19 to TRBJ2-7; TRBD1 is a possible D gene (6 bases). The CDR3 is 13 residues long. V lost 3 bases and J 4 bases, leaving 10 bases between the germline ends. Germline loops: CDR1 LNHDA, CDR2 SQIVND (reference sequence). The CDR3 loop is CASSMGQSYEQYV. CDR3 sequence (DNA): TGTGCCAGTAGTATGGGACAATCATACGAGCAGTACGTC.

The V call is TRBV7-9, the J call TRBJ2-3; perhaps TRBD1 as D (5 bases). Trimming shortened V by 3 bases and J by 6 bases, and 16 bases separated the two germline ends. This CDR3 comprises 15 residues. The germline V gene encodes CDR1 SEHNR and CDR2 FQNEAQ (reference sequence). The CDR3 is CASSLGTGGADTQYF. DNA for the CDR3: TGTGCCAGCAGCTTGGGAACAGGCGGAGCTGATACGCAGTATTTT.

The rearrangement links TRBV6-5 to TRBJ2-1; D is perhaps TRBD1 (5 bases). Per germline, CDR1 MNHEY and CDR2 SVGAGI. The CDR3 is 15 residues long. Trimming shortened V by 2 bases and J by 1 base, and 9 bases separated the two germline ends. In nucleotides, the CDR3 is TGTGCCAGCAGTTACGTAGGGGAATCCTACAATGAGCAGTTCTTC. It codes for CASSYVGESYNEQFF.

The rearrangement links TRBV27 to TRBJ1-1; a weak D match, TRBD1 (5 bases). Germline CDR1 MNHEY, CDR2 SMNVEV (reference sequence). V gave up 3 bases and J gave up 5 bases, with 19 bases separating them. This CDR3 has 16 residues. CDR3 in DNA: TGTGCCAGCAGTTTCGGACAACACCCCGGGGGGACTGAAGCTTTCTTT. Amino acid sequence: CASSFGQHPGGTEAFF.